This entry features one T cell receptor beta chain sequence. Its antigen is unknown. Data came from immunoSEQ multiplex PCR; TCRdb stores just in-frame clones and leaves some out. This repertoire shows approximately 120,000 clones, roughly 85% found once; its top ten account for approximately 4.7%. Germline CDR1 MNHEY, CDR2 SMNVEV (reference sequence). V lost 4 bases to trimming and J lost 2 bases, with 8 bases between them. The CDR3 spans 14 residues. The entry originates in a study of T cell responses to AZD1222 COVID-19 vaccine. Study results and caveats: Vaccine-associated CD4 TCRs spanned spike, dominant at 160-218 and 743-854.

The genes are TRBV27 and TRBJ2-2; possible D gene TRBD1, 6 bases. The receptor was derived from an adult who received the AZD1222 COVID-19 vaccine. The specimen was peripheral blood, collected 28 days after the second AZD1222 dose. The CDR3 region has the DNA TGTGCCAGCAGTTCGGGACAAAACACCGGGGAGCTGTTTTTT. It codes for CASSSGQNTGELFF.